This T cell receptor (beta chain) derives from a study of blood T cells in healthy people across ages. Study-wide points: Diversity of TCR beta correlated strongly with naive T cell percentage. Unknown CMV status may confound age-related changes in expanded clones.

Peripheral blood samples of roughly 9.8 milliliters were drawn from each donor. CDR3 length: 15 residues. The V gene end was trimmed by 3 bases and the J gene end by 5 bases; junction bases not matched to a gene: 6. The germline V gene encodes CDR1 LGHNA and CDR2 YSLEER. This clonotype was seen repeatedly, ten times or more. The antigen is unknown. With a J-beta primer mix and a sample-barcoded 5' primer, a second PCR ran roughly 6 to 11 cycles. Each cDNA molecule carried a tag from a template-switch adaptor that contained 12 random nucleotides. One entry per CDR3 protein results from TCRdb running MiXCR on the 5' RACE reads. Of some 1.7 million distinct CDR3 sequences in the sample, 28% were seen once.

This TCR was sampled from a woman aged 25 to 39 in good health. The source material was blood. The chain carries TRBV4-3 and TRBJ2-7; 11 bases fit TRBD2. The CDR3 loop is CASSHGLAGLNEQYF. The DNA of the CDR3 is TGCGCCAGCAGCCACGGACTAGCGGGTTTGAACGAGCAGTACTTC.